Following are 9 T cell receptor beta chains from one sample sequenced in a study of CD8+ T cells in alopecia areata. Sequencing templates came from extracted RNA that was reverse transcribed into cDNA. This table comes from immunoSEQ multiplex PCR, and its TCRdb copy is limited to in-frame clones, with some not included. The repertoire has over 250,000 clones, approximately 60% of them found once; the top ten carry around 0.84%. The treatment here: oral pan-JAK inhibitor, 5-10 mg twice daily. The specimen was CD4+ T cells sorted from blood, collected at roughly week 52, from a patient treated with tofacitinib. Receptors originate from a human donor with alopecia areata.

CDR3 loop: CAWSVGDFNQPQHF. CDR3 coding DNA: TGTGCCTGGAGTGTTGGGGACTTCAATCAGCCCCAGCATTTT. The chain uses TRBV30 and TRBJ1-5, with a tentative D call TRBD1 (5 bases). The CDR3 totals 14 residues. Per germline, CDR1 GTSNPN and CDR2 SVGIG (reference sequence). The V end was cut by 0 bases, the J end by 3 bases, with 9 bases between.

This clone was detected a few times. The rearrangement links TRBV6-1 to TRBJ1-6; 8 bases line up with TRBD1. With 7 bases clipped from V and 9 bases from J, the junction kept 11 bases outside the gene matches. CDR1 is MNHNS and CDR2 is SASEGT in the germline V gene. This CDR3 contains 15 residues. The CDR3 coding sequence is TGTGCCAGCATTCCTCGGACAGGGCAGGGTTCACCCCTCCACTTT. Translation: CASIPRTGQGSPLHF.

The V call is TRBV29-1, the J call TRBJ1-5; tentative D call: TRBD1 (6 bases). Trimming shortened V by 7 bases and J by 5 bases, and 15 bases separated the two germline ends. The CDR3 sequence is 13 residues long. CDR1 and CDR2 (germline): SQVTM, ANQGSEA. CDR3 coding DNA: TGCAGCGCTAGCCAGGGGATAGATCAGCCCCAGCATTTT. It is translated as CSASQGIDQPQHF.

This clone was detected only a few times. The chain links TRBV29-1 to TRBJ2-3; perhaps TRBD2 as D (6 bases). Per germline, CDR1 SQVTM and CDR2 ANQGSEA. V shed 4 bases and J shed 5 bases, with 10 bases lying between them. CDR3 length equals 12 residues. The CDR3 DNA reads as TGCAGCGTTGGGAGGGTCGGAGATACGCAGTATTTT. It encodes CSVGRVGDTQYF.

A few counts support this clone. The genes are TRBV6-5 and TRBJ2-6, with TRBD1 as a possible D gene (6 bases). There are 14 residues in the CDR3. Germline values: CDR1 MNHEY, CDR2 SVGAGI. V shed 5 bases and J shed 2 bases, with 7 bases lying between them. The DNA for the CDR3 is TGTGCCAGCAGTGAGGGGGCTGGGGCCAACGTCCTGACTTTC. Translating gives CASSEGAGANVLTF.

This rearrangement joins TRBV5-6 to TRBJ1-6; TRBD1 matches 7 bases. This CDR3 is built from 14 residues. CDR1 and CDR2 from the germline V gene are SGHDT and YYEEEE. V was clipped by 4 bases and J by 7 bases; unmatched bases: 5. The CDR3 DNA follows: TGTGCCAGCAGCCTCGGGACAGACAATTCACCCCTCCACTTT. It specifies CASSLGTDNSPLHF.

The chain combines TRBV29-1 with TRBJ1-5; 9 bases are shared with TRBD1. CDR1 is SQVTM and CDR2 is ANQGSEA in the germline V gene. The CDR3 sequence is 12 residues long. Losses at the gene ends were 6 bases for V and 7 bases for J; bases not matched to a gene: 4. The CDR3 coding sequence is TGCAGCGTGGGGACAGGGAAGCAGCCCCAGCATTTT. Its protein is CSVGTGKQPQHF.

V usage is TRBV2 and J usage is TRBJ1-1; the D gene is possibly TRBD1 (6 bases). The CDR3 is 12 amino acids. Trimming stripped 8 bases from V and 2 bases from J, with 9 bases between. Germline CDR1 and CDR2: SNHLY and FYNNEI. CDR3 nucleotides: TGTGCCAGCGAGGGGGGAAACACTGAAGCTTTCTTT. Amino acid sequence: CASEGGNTEAFF.

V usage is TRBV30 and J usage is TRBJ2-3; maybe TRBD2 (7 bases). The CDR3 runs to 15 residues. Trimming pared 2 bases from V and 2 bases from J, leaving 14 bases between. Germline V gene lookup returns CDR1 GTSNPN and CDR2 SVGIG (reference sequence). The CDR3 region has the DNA TGTGCCTGGAGTAGGGGGGGATTGGACACAGATACGCAGTATTTT. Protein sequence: CAWSRGGLDTDTQYF.